This T cell receptor beta chain emerged from a study of beta chain features in type 1 diabetes. Every bit of the isolated RNA underwent reverse transcription, so sequencing read expressed TCRB transcripts. Assay used: immunoSEQ multiplex PCR; TCRdb lists only in-frame clones, some missing. The data contain over 150,000 clones, around 13% of them singletons. Study-wide points: Compared to healthy donors, patients appeared to have naive, central memory and Treg TCRB repertoires that were more alike.

Via the markers CD45RO/CCR7/CD25/CD127/CD95/CD27, stem cell-like memory, regulatory, central memory and naive CD4+ cells were sorted. V was cut by 0 bases and J by 0 bases, with 12 bases left in between. This CDR3 spans 16 amino acids. The germline V gene encodes CDR1 SGHTA and CDR2 FQGNSA. This clone was detected only a few times. Its antigen is unidentified. The chain couples TRBV7-2 to TRBJ2-7; TRBD1 might be the D (6 bases). The sample taken for sequencing was central memory CD4+ T cells from blood. This receptor was taken from a woman under 30 in good health. This chain's CDR3 is CASSLATGYNSYEQYF. In DNA form, the CDR3 reads TGTGCCAGCAGCTTAGCTACAGGGTACAACTCCTACGAGCAGTACTTC.